This T cell receptor beta chain was recorded in a study of T cell repertoires in ileal Crohn's disease. Germline V gene data show CDR1 as SGHKS and CDR2 as YYEKEE (reference sequence). Trimming shortened V by 0 bases and J by 2 bases, and 9 bases separated the two germline ends. The CDR3 is 16 amino acids. Assay used: immunoSEQ multiplex PCR; TCRdb lists only in-frame clones, some missing. Of around 14,000 clones in the sample, 75% to 85% were seen once. The gene calls are TRBV5-5 and TRBJ2-6; perhaps TRBD1 as D (6 bases). The sequenced material came from ileal tissue. This TCR derives from an adult with Crohn's disease. As DNA, the CDR3 is TGTGCCAGCAGCTTGGCCAGGGGTGCTGGGGCCAACGTCCTGACTTTC. This gives the protein CASSLARGAGANVLTF.